These 26 T cell receptor beta chains were sequenced from one sample in a study of T-cell memory formation after mild COVID-19. TCRdb reprocessed the 5' RACE reads with MiXCR, giving one entry per CDR3 protein. The repertoire holds hundreds of thousands of distinct CDR3 sequences, with 28% as singletons. The sequencing sample was made of PBMCs or a T cell subset sorted from them (not recorded which). These receptors all come from an adult woman who had mild COVID-19 (a few samples of this study predate the infection). Cell type and time point are not known.

This sequence joins TRBV14 and TRBJ2-5; D gene ambiguous. Trimming removed 4 bases at V and 7 bases at J, with 13 bases between. Germline V lookup: CDR1 SGHDN, CDR2 FVKESK. The CDR3 spans 13 residues. Here the CDR3 reads CASSPHTEGTQYF. The DNA of the CDR3 is TGTGCCAGCAGCCCCCACACGGAAGGGACCCAGTACTTC.

The chain recombines TRBV7-2 with TRBJ1-2, with 10 bases fitting TRBD1. The CDR3 loop spans 16 amino acids. Unmatched junction bases numbered 6, after V lost 5 bases and J lost 0 bases. The germline gives CDR1 SGHTA, CDR2 FQGNSA. This CDR3 reads CASSRDRGTANYGYTF. For the CDR3, the DNA is TGTGCCAGCAGCCGGGACAGGGGCACAGCTAACTATGGCTACACCTTC.

This clonotype came up a few times. The chain is built from TRBV6-2 or TRBV6-3 and TRBJ2-4; TRBD1 aligns across 12 bases. The germline gives CDR1 MNHEY, CDR2 SVGEGT. CDR3 size: 16 residues. V was pared by 4 bases and J by 3 bases, with 4 bases of the junction left unmatched. CDR3 coding DNA: TGTGCCAGCAGTTCGGGACAGGGGGCGAGCAAAAACATTCAGTACTTC. Its translation: CASSSGQGASKNIQYF.

The chain uses TRBV4-1 and TRBJ2-7, with D possibly TRBD1 on 6 matching bases. This CDR3 has 14 residues. The germline gives CDR1 MGHRA, CDR2 YSYEKL. V lost 5 bases and J 5 bases, leaving 16 bases between the germline ends. The CDR3 DNA reads TGCGCCAGCAGCGCCTCTCAGGGGACCCACGAGCAGTACTTC. Amino acid sequence: CASSASQGTHEQYF.

This clonotype turned up a few times. The chain combines TRBV7-3 with TRBJ2-5; the D is unclear. The CDR3 totals 13 residues. Germline V lookup: CDR1 SGHTA, CDR2 FQGTGA. Deletions cut 2 bases from V and 2 bases from J, with 6 bases between. The CDR3: CASSLDGQETQYF. In DNA, the CDR3 is TGTGCCAGCAGCTTAGACGGACAAGAGACCCAGTACTTC.

This clonotype was observed a handful of times. The CDR3 DNA reads TGTGCCAGCAGTAGGGACAGGGGAGGAGGCGGGGAGCTGTTTTTT. As protein: CASSRDRGGGGELFF. The rearrangement joins TRBV6-5 to TRBJ2-2; 10 positions agree with TRBD1. Trimming cost V 5 bases and J 7 bases; bases outside gene matches: 7. Germline CDR1 and CDR2: MNHEY and SVGAGI. CDR3 length equals 15 residues.

This clonotype was detected only a few times. The gene calls are TRBV5-8 and TRBJ1-4, with a weak D call TRBD1 (5 bases). CDR3 length: 14 amino acids. CDR1 SGHTS and CDR2 YDEGEE come from the germline V gene. V lost 0 bases and J lost 5, with 8 bases in between. DNA for the CDR3: TGTGCCAGCAGCTTGGAGTGGGGGAATGAAAAACTGTTTTTT. It codes for CASSLEWGNEKLFF.

This clonotype has a handful of counts. This chain uses TRBV4-1 with TRBJ2-1; D is unresolved. This CDR3 contains 11 residues. The germline V gene has CDR1 MGHRA and CDR2 YSYEKL. Trimming removed 0 bases at V and 8 bases at J, with 2 bases between. The CDR3 sequence: CASSQEYEQFF. In nucleotides, the CDR3 is TGCGCCAGCAGCCAAGAATATGAGCAGTTCTTC.

The sample holds a few counts of this clonotype. The chain has TRBV12-3 or TRBV12-4 and TRBJ1-2; 8 bases agree with TRBD1. The CDR3 loop spans 14 amino acids. J was trimmed by 2 bases and V by 8 bases; bases with no gene match: 7. CDR3 sequence: CASSYGDRNYGYTF. The CDR3 DNA reads as TGTGCCAGCTCCTATGGGGACAGGAACTATGGCTACACCTTC.

This clonotype was seen ten or more times. The rearrangement joins TRBV5-1 to TRBJ2-1; D is possibly TRBD2 (5 bases). The V and J ends lost 0 bases and 0 bases respectively, with 10 bases between them. Germline V gene sequence: CDR1 SGHRS, CDR2 YFSETQ. There are 16 residues in the CDR3. As DNA, the CDR3 is TGCGCCAGCAGCTTGGCCGAAGGGAGCTCCTACAATGAGCAGTTCTTC. It specifies CASSLAEGSSYNEQFF.

Only a few counts were recorded for this clonotype. The chain has TRBV5-1 and TRBJ1-1; D is undetermined. Germline CDR1 is SGHRS and CDR2 is YFSETQ. The V and J ends lost 4 bases and 6 bases respectively, with 16 bases between them. This CDR3 contains 14 residues. The CDR3 sequence: CASSLAPDNSEAFF. The CDR3 nucleotides read TGCGCCAGCAGCCTGGCCCCCGACAACTCTGAAGCTTTCTTT.

There are a few counts of this clonotype. The J gene is TRBJ2-7, the V gene TRBV7-6; 10 bases fit TRBD1. This CDR3 spans 16 amino acids. The ends lost 1 base at V and 6 bases at J; junction bases unmatched: 9. Germline values: CDR1 SGHVS, CDR2 FNYEAQ. The CDR3 is CASSLEMRQGASEQYF. In DNA form, the CDR3 reads TGTGCCAGCAGCTTAGAAATGAGACAGGGGGCGAGCGAGCAGTACTTC.

This clonotype turned up a few times. The V call is TRBV20-1, the J call TRBJ1-5; perhaps TRBD1 as D (6 bases). V lost 6 bases and J lost 6, with 15 bases in between. The CDR3 is made up of 13 amino acids. Per germline, CDR1 DFQATT and CDR2 SNEGSKA (reference sequence). The DNA for the CDR3 is TGCAGTGCCAGTCCCGGGGGCAGTCAGCCCCAGCATTTT. Amino acids: CSASPGGSQPQHF.

The rearrangement uses TRBV5-1 and TRBJ2-3; unclear D gene. The V gene lost 0 bases and the J gene lost 0 bases, with 11 bases spanning the gap. Germline V gene sequence: CDR1 SGHRS, CDR2 YFSETQ. The CDR3 is 16 amino acids. CDR3 residues: CASSLEDGGSTDTQYF. CDR3 in DNA: TGCGCCAGCAGCTTGGAAGATGGCGGTAGCACAGATACGCAGTATTTT.

The chain carries TRBV6-1 and TRBJ1-1; D possibly corresponds to TRBD1 (5 bases). V was cut by 10 bases and J by 4 bases, with 10 bases left in between. CDR3 size: 11 residues. The V gene's germline CDR1 is MNHNS and CDR2 SASEGT. The CDR3 region is CANRRGTEAFF. The CDR3 nucleotides read TGTGCCAACCGAAGGGGCACTGAAGCTTTCTTT.

V gene TRBV20-1 combines with J gene TRBJ2-7; D may match TRBD1 or TRBD2 (6 bases each). The CDR3 runs 13 residues. V was clipped by 2 bases and J by 6 bases, with 14 bases between them. In germline, CDR1 is DFQATT, CDR2 SNEGSKA (reference sequence). DNA for the CDR3: TGCAGTGCTAGATTACAGGGAGGTTCCGAGCAGTACTTC. Translation: CSARLQGGSEQYF.

A few counts support this clonotype. The V and J genes are TRBV12-3 or TRBV12-4 and TRBJ2-7, with D hard to call. This CDR3 comprises 13 residues. V was shortened by 4 bases and J by 0 bases, with 7 bases between the two germline ends. The CDR3 loop reads CASSSEPSYEQYF. In DNA, the CDR3 is TGTGCCAGCAGTTCTGAACCCTCCTACGAGCAGTACTTC.

A note on this clonotype: One junction end disagrees with the germline gene, perhaps due to a read error. The rearrangement joins TRBV7-6 to TRBJ2-7, with TRBD1 identical over 7 bases. Germline V gene lookup returns CDR1 SGHVS and CDR2 FNYEAQ. The CDR3 length is 14 residues. The CDR3 region is CARSKGAGASEQYF. As DNA, the CDR3 is TGTGCCCGCAGCAAGGGGGCAGGTGCGTCCGAGCAGTACTTC.

This clonotype was seen a handful of times. The CDR3 DNA follows: TGTGCCAGCAGCTTAGGATCCGGGACAGCCTATGGCTACACCTTC. Protein: CASSLGSGTAYGYTF. The chain combines TRBV7-2 with TRBJ1-2; 7 bases are shared with TRBD1. V shed 1 base and J 4 bases; nucleotides not matched to a gene: 6. CDR3 length: 15 residues. Per germline, CDR1 SGHTA and CDR2 FQGNSA.

This clonotype came up a few times. The chain recombines TRBV20-1 with TRBJ2-3; D perhaps matches TRBD2 (5 bases). The CDR3 contains 15 residues. V lost 0 bases, J lost 5 bases, and 15 bases lay in between. Germline CDR1 reads DFQATT; CDR2 reads SNEGSKA (reference sequence). CDR3 amino acids: CSARDEEDPRDTQYF. In DNA form, the CDR3 reads TGCAGTGCTAGAGATGAGGAGGACCCGAGAGATACGCAGTATTTT.

This clonotype was recorded many times. The V and J genes are TRBV24-1 and TRBJ2-3, with 7 nucleotides matching TRBD2. J lost 3 bases, V lost 3 bases, and 2 bases had no gene match. In germline, CDR1 is KGHDR, CDR2 SFDVKD. The CDR3 runs to 14 residues. The CDR3 sequence is CATSDQAGTDTQYF. The CDR3 DNA reads TGTGCCACCAGTGATCAAGCGGGGACAGATACGCAGTATTTT.

The chain links TRBV29-1 to TRBJ2-5; either TRBD1 or TRBD2 may supply D (5 bases each). The CDR3 length is 13 residues. Germline CDR1 SQVTM, CDR2 ANQGSEA. V was pared by 3 bases and J by 2 bases, with 10 bases between. As DNA, the CDR3 is TGCAGCGTTGAGGGGACGGGGCAAGAGACCCAGTACTTC. Amino acids: CSVEGTGQETQYF.

V usage is TRBV7-6 and J usage is TRBJ2-3; D remains ambiguous. Germline CDR1 reads SGHVS; CDR2 reads FNYEAQ. V was trimmed by 3 bases and J by 6 bases, leaving 19 bases between them. The CDR3 sequence is 16 residues long. CDR3 nucleotide sequence: TGTGCCAGCAGCTTTTTTGGCATGAATACTGAGGATACGCAGTATTTT. Translating gives CASSFFGMNTEDTQYF.

This clonotype was detected ten times or more. The chain carries TRBV20-1 and TRBJ2-1; D remains ambiguous. Germline loops: CDR1 DFQATT, CDR2 SNEGSKA (reference sequence). CDR3 length equals 16 residues. Trimming took 0 bases from V and 6 from J, leaving 18 bases between them. CDR3 nucleotide sequence: TGCAGTGCTAGAGATGGCAAGGAACATCTTTCCAATGAGCAGTTCTTC. Protein: CSARDGKEHLSNEQFF.

The chain couples TRBV9 to TRBJ2-1, with TRBD2 identical over 11 bases. Germline-derived CDR1 and CDR2 are SGDLS and YYNGEE. CDR3 size: 15 residues. Trimming removed 0 bases from V and 8 bases from J; junction bases left unmatched: 4. For the CDR3, the DNA is TGTGCCAGCAGCGTAGAAACTAGCGGGAGCTATGAGCAGTTCTTC. Protein product: CASSVETSGSYEQFF.

The V and J genes are TRBV4-2 and TRBJ2-5; D tentatively fits TRBD1 or TRBD2 (5 bases each). V dropped 0 bases and J dropped 2 bases, with 13 bases sitting between them. Per germline, CDR1 LGHNA and CDR2 YNFKEQ. The CDR3 is made up of 16 amino acids. CDR3: CASSQDWGRNQETQYF. DNA for the CDR3: TGTGCCAGCAGCCAAGACTGGGGACGCAATCAAGAGACCCAGTACTTC.